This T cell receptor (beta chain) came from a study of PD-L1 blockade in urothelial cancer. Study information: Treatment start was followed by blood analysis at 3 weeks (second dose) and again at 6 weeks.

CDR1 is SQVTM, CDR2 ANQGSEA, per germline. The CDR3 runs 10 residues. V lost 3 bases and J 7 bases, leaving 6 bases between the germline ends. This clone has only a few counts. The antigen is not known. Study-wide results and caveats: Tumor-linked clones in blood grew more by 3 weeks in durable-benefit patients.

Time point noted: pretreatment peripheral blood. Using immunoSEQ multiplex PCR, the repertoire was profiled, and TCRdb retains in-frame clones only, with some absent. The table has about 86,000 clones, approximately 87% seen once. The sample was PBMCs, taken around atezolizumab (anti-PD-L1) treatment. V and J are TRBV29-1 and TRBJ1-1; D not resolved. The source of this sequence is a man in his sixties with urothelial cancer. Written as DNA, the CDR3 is TGCAGCGTTGATTCGGTTGAAGCTTTCTTT. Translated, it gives CSVDSVEAFF.